The entry that follows covers one TCR beta chain sequence. Its target is unknown. The sample comes from a study of radiotherapy plus CTLA-4 blockade in lung cancer. Turning to the study itself: An objective response was seen in around 19% of patients, and disease control in about 31%. Study results and limitations: Alongside interferon-beta, early blood T cell clone dynamics were reportedly the best predictor of response. Radiotherapy with ipilimumab was followed by blood expansion of tumor-derived clones.

Chemo-refractory metastatic non-small-cell lung cancer patients received focal radiation with ipilimumab CTLA-4 blockade. The CDR3 loop spans 15 amino acids. The V gene's germline CDR1 is LGHNA and CDR2 YNFKEQ. Trimming removed 1 base from V and 1 base from J; junction bases left unmatched: 1. Profiled with immunoSEQ multiplex PCR; TCRdb holds only in-frame clones, not every one. The sample has under 50,000 clones; just under 80% are singletons. The sample here was peripheral blood, taken from a patient treated with radiotherapy plus ipilimumab. The rearrangement uses TRBV4-2 and TRBJ1-1; TRBD1 matches 9 bases. The source is a human donor with non-small cell lung cancer that progressed on radiotherapy plus ipilimumab. Here the CDR3 reads CASSQGDRENTEAFF. The CDR3 region has the DNA TGTGCCAGCAGCCAAGGGGACAGGGAGAACACTGAAGCTTTCTTT.